This entry is about one T cell receptor beta chain. The sample belongs to a study of long-term antiretroviral therapy in people with HIV. CDR3 length: 15 amino acids. V gave up 2 bases and J gave up 2 bases; unmatched junction bases: 6. Germline V lookup: CDR1 SGDLS, CDR2 YYNGEE. It was version v3.0 of the immunoSEQ assay that was run at survey level. TCRdb's table, derived via immunoSEQ multiplex PCR, lists solely in-frame clones and lacks some. Among 25,000 to 35,000 clones, almost 97% were seen once, and the ten largest hold approximately 2.9%. Amounts of roughly 1-11 million cryopreserved PBMC were held in the samples before DNA extraction.

This clonotype was sampled from a man aged 25 to 40 with HIV. The chain carries TRBV9 and TRBJ2-7, with 8 positions matching TRBD2. The sample in question was unsorted PBMCs, obtained 6.9 years after starting antiretroviral therapy. The CDR3 bases are TGTGCCAGCAGCGTCTCCAATAGCGGGACCTACGAGCAGTACTTC. This codes for CASSVSNSGTYEQYF.